Listed here are 10 T cell receptor beta chains from one sample, sequenced in a study of T cell changes during pregnancy in multiple sclerosis. Repertoires were generated with immunoSEQ multiplex PCR, while TCRdb's copy carries only in-frame clones and drops some. The data show some 50,000 clones, around 90% seen once. The input for sequencing was CD4+ T cells from peripheral blood mononuclear cells, taken in the second trimester of pregnancy. Receptor source: a female donor with multiple sclerosis, enrolled in a pregnancy study.

The rearrangement joins TRBV19 to TRBJ1-5; D might be TRBD1 (5 bases). This CDR3 has 13 residues. V lost 5 bases to trimming and J lost 4 bases, with 9 bases between them. The germline V gene has CDR1 LNHDA and CDR2 SQIVND (reference sequence). The CDR3 sequence: CASSSDSNQPQHF. Written as DNA, the CDR3 is TGTGCCAGTAGTTCAGACAGTAATCAGCCCCAGCATTTT.

The rearrangement uses TRBV5-1 and TRBJ2-1, with D possibly being TRBD2 (5 bases). The germline gives CDR1 SGHRS, CDR2 YFSETQ. V lost 5 bases and J 1 base, leaving 13 bases between the germline ends. This CDR3 contains 15 residues. CDR3 DNA: TGCGCCAGCAGGAGTTGGGGAGAGTCCTACAATGAGCAGTTCTTC. It yields the protein CASRSWGESYNEQFF. The full variable domain, its missing parts supplied by reference TRBV5-1 and TRBJ2-1, is KAGVTQTPRYLIKTRGQQVTLSCSPISGHRSVSWYQQTPGQGLQFLFEYFSETQRNKGNFPGRFSGRQFSNSRSEMNVSTLELGDSALYLCASRSWGESYNEQFFGPGTRLTVL.

The chain links TRBV5-5 to TRBJ1-5, with TRBD1 matching 7 bases. The CDR3 runs to 13 residues. Trimming removed 8 bases from V and 8 bases from J; junction bases left unmatched: 10. Looked up from germline, CDR1 is SGHKS and CDR2 is YYEKEE (reference sequence). CDR3 in amino acids: CARGDRLREPQHF. Here the CDR3 DNA reads TGTGCCAGGGGGGACAGACTCCGGGAGCCCCAGCATTTT.

The J gene is TRBJ2-7, the V gene TRBV6-5; D perhaps matches TRBD1 (6 bases). V was trimmed by 4 bases and J by 3 bases, leaving 19 bases between them. Looked up from germline, CDR1 is MNHEY and CDR2 is SVGAGI. The CDR3 covers 16 residues. The CDR3 bases are TGTGCCAGCAGTTTAACAGGGTTTCTCAAAATCTACGAGCAGTACTTC. Its protein product is CASSLTGFLKIYEQYF.

The rearrangement uses TRBV5-5 and TRBJ1-2; 8 positions agree with TRBD1. J lost 3 bases, V lost 4 bases, and 2 bases had no gene match. The CDR3 contains 13 residues. Germline V gene lookup returns CDR1 SGHKS and CDR2 YYEKEE (reference sequence). As DNA, the CDR3 is TGTGCCAGCAGCCCGGACAGGGACTATGGCTACACCTTC. Residues: CASSPDRDYGYTF. The complete variable domain, with remaining parts taken from reference TRBV5-5 and TRBJ1-2, reads DAGVTQSPTHLIKTRGQQVTLRCSPISGHKSVSWYQQVLGQGPQFIFQYYEKEERGRGNFPDRFSARQFPNYSSELNVNALLLGDSALYLCASSPDRDYGYTFGSGTRLTVV.

The V and J genes are TRBV27 and TRBJ2-3, with TRBD2 as a possible D gene (7 bases). The CDR3 has 16 residues. V lost 3 bases and J lost 6, with 19 bases in between. Germline V gene data show CDR1 as MNHEY and CDR2 as SMNVEV (reference sequence). The CDR3 loop reads CASSFRFRGAADTQYF. The CDR3 DNA is TGTGCCAGCAGTTTTCGTTTCCGGGGGGCAGCGGATACGCAGTATTTT.

V gene TRBV7-2 combines with J gene TRBJ1-2; 11 bases line up with TRBD1. The junction had 12 bases not matched to a gene; V was cut back by 5 bases and J by 13 bases. CDR1 SGHTA and CDR2 FQGNSA come from the germline V gene. The CDR3 extends over 14 amino acids. The CDR3 nucleotides read TGTGCCAGCAGCCATCTGAGGGACAGGGGGACTTGCACCTTC. Protein: CASSHLRDRGTCTF. The whole variable domain, filled in from reference TRBV7-2 and TRBJ1-2, reads GAGVSQSPSNKVTEKGKDVELRCDPISGHTALYWYRQSLGQGLEFLIYFQGNSAPDKSGLPSDRFSAERTGGSVSTLTIQRTQQEDSAVYLCASSHLRDRGTCTFGSGTRLTVV.

The rearrangement joins TRBV27 to TRBJ2-4; no clear D. V was pared by 3 bases and J by 5 bases, with 14 bases between. Looked up from germline, CDR1 is MNHEY and CDR2 is SMNVEV (reference sequence). The CDR3 length is 15 residues. The CDR3: CASSLGSFSQNIQYF. In DNA form, the CDR3 reads TGTGCCAGCAGTTTGGGCAGCTTCTCCCAAAACATTCAGTACTTC.

The CDR3 DNA is TGTGCCAGCAGCTTGGGACAGGGCGGCTGGGGCTATGGCTACACCTTC. It encodes CASSLGQGGWGYGYTF. V is TRBV5-6 and J is TRBJ1-2; 7 bases agree with TRBD1. Germline V CDR1 and CDR2: SGHDT, YYEEEE. This CDR3 is built from 16 residues. Trimming took 0 bases from V and 4 from J; bases not matched to a gene: 9.

This chain connects TRBV7-9 to TRBJ1-2; no definite D call. Germline CDR1 is SEHNR and CDR2 is FQNEAQ (reference sequence). The CDR3 covers 11 residues. V gave up 5 bases and J gave up 5 bases, with 6 bases separating them. In DNA, the CDR3 is TGTGCCAGCAGCCCGACATATGGCTACACCTTC. This sequence encodes CASSPTYGYTF.